Below, 23 T cell receptor beta chains from the same sample are listed, as sequenced in a study of OX40 agonist ivuxolimab in advanced cancers. Clones were sequenced by immunoSEQ multiplex PCR, and TCRdb holds only the in-frame ones, with some missing. The sample contains roughly 17,000 clones, roughly 73% of which appear only once. The material was CD4+ or CD8+ T cells sorted from blood, obtained in a trial of the OX40 agonist ivuxolimab. Source of these receptors: an adult with an advanced solid tumor such as melanoma, head and neck, liver or kidney cancer.

The V and J genes are TRBV27 and TRBJ2-7, with 8 bases lining up with TRBD1. Trimming took 2 bases from V and 4 from J; bases not matched to a gene: 4. CDR3 length: 14 amino acids. CDR1 and CDR2 from the germline V gene are MNHEY and SMNVEV (reference sequence). CDR3 in amino acids: CASSLRQGSYEQYF. The CDR3 DNA sequence: TGTGCCAGCAGTTTACGACAGGGGAGTTACGAGCAGTACTTC.

V gene TRBV9 combines with J gene TRBJ1-6; D is perhaps TRBD1 (5 bases). The CDR3 contains 14 residues. V was cut by 3 bases and J by 10 bases, with 14 bases left in between. CDR1 SGDLS and CDR2 YYNGEE come from the germline V gene. The DNA of the CDR3 is TGTGCCAGCAGCGCGACAGAATCAGGATCACCCCTCCACTTT. Translation: CASSATESGSPLHF.

This clone was counted a single time. V usage is TRBV10-1 and J usage is TRBJ2-5; D could derive from TRBD1 or TRBD2 (5 bases each). The CDR3 is 13 amino acids. V was cut by 1 base and J by 4 bases, with 7 bases left in between. Germline CDR1 and CDR2: WNHNN and SYGVQD (reference sequence). The CDR3 nucleotides are TGCGCCAGCAGTGAGTTTGGGGGAGAGACCCAGTACTTC. As protein: CASSEFGGETQYF.

The chain joins TRBV10-2 to TRBJ1-1, with 8 bases identical to TRBD1. V lost 6 bases, J lost 0 bases, and 3 bases stayed unmatched. There are 14 residues in the CDR3. The germline gives CDR1 WSHSY, CDR2 SAAADI. CDR3 residues: CASSRQGLNTEAFF. The CDR3 DNA reads TGCGCCAGCAGCAGACAGGGGTTGAACACTGAAGCTTTCTTT.

The chain recombines TRBV4-1 with TRBJ2-7; D is possibly TRBD2 (6 bases). Per germline, CDR1 MGHRA and CDR2 YSYEKL. This CDR3 comprises 16 residues. Trimming removed 1 base at V and 5 bases at J, with 18 bases between. CDR3 loop: CASSQGERREGNEQYF. The DNA for the CDR3 is TGCGCCAGCAGCCAAGGGGAAAGGCGGGAAGGAAACGAGCAGTACTTC.

This clone was picked up a small number of times. Given a much more abundant clone one base away, this may be a read error. The chain uses TRBV7-2 and TRBJ1-2, with TRBD1 matching 7 bases. J lost 4 bases, V lost 3 bases, and 2 bases had no gene match. Germline loops: CDR1 SGHTA, CDR2 FQGNSA. CDR3 length: 13 residues. The CDR3, as DNA: TGTGCCAGCAGCTTGGGACAGTCCTATGGCTACACCTTC. It yields the protein CASSLGQSYGYTF. Full variable domain (remainder filled in from reference TRBV7-2 and TRBJ1-2): GAGVSQSPSNKVTEKGKDVELRCDPISGHTALYWYRQSLGQGLEFLIYFQGNSAPDKSGLPSDRFSAERTGGSVSTLTIQRTQQEDSAVYLCASSLGQSYGYTFGSGTRLTVV.

The chain joins TRBV28 to TRBJ1-1; D unclear. This CDR3 has 15 residues. V was shortened by 1 base and J by 0 bases, with 9 bases between the two germline ends. From germline, CDR1 is MDHEN and CDR2 SYDVKM. CDR3 residues: CASSLYRSLNTEAFF. CDR3 coding DNA: TGTGCCAGCAGTTTATATCGGAGCCTGAACACTGAAGCTTTCTTT.

This clone was recorded once. V is TRBV28 and J is TRBJ2-7, with 7 bases identical to TRBD1. The CDR3 has 14 amino acids. Germline V gene data show CDR1 as MDHEN and CDR2 as SYDVKM. V shed 5 bases and J 0 bases; nucleotides not matched to a gene: 4. This CDR3 is CASSRQGVSYEQYF. The DNA of the CDR3 is TGTGCCAGCAGTCGACAGGGCGTCTCCTACGAGCAGTACTTC.

The chain is built from TRBV7-6 and TRBJ1-5; 7 bases match TRBD1. The CDR3 is 16 amino acids. Germline CDR1 and CDR2: SGHVS and FNYEAQ. V lost 5 bases to trimming and J lost 0 bases; unmatched junction nucleotides: 7. In DNA, the CDR3 is TGTGCCAGCAGCCTCGGGACAGAATATAGCAATCAGCCCCAGCATTTT. This translates into CASSLGTEYSNQPQHF.

This clone was seen a handful of times. The rearrangement joins TRBV28 to TRBJ2-1, with 13 bases that match TRBD2. Germline V lookup: CDR1 MDHEN, CDR2 SYDVKM. This CDR3 spans 14 amino acids. Unmatched junction bases numbered 2, after V lost 4 bases and J lost 8 bases. CDR3 bases: TGTGCCAGCAGTTGGACTAGCGGGAGCTATGAGCAGTTCTTC. Translated: CASSWTSGSYEQFF.

This clone was picked up one time. The chain combines TRBV30 with TRBJ1-1; D is perhaps TRBD1 (5 bases). Trimming stripped 0 bases from V and 2 bases from J, with 10 bases between. Per germline, CDR1 GTSNPN and CDR2 SVGIG (reference sequence). CDR3 length: 14 amino acids. In DNA form, the CDR3 reads TGTGCCTGGAGTGTAGTTAGGGGAAACACTGAAGCTTTCTTT. It yields the protein CAWSVVRGNTEAFF.

A single count supports this clone. The rearrangement joins TRBV2 to TRBJ2-6; 8 positions match TRBD1. Germline loops: CDR1 SNHLY, CDR2 FYNNEI. After removal of 8 bases from V and 3 bases from J, the junction contained 6 bases not matched to a gene. The CDR3 has 15 amino acids. CDR3 region: CASSDRGDGANVLTF. Here the CDR3 DNA reads TGTGCCAGCTCCGACAGGGGAGATGGGGCCAACGTCCTGACTTTC. Based on the CDR3 plus reference TRBV2 and TRBJ2-6, the full variable domain is EPEVTQTPSHQVTQMGQEVILRCVPISNHLYFYWYRQILGQKVEFLVSFYNNEISEKSEIFDDQFSVERPDGSNFTLKIRSTKLEDSAMYFCASSDRGDGANVLTFGAGSRLTVL.

The chain combines TRBV6-5 with TRBJ1-3; 8 positions match TRBD1. The CDR3 extends over 16 amino acids. Germline CDR1 and CDR2: MNHEY and SVGAGI. J gave up 4 bases and V 4 bases, and 9 bases lay outside the gene matches. As DNA, the CDR3 is TGTGCCAGCAGTTCCGGACAGGGTGGATCCGGAAACACCATATATTTT. Translating it yields CASSSGQGGSGNTIYF.

J is TRBJ1-5 and V is TRBV19; 7 bases map to TRBD1. J was trimmed by 2 bases and V by 4 bases; bases with no gene match: 2. The CDR3 extends over 14 amino acids. The germline CDR1 and CDR2 sequences are LNHDA and SQIVND (reference sequence). The CDR3 DNA reads as TGTGCCAGTAGTACCGGGACAGGCAATCAGCCCCAGCATTTT. This gives the protein CASSTGTGNQPQHF.

The V and J genes are TRBV2 and TRBJ2-7, with a weak D call TRBD2 (5 bases). The germline V gene has CDR1 SNHLY and CDR2 FYNNEI. The V gene lost 6 bases and the J gene lost 6 bases, with 15 bases spanning the gap. The CDR3 runs 13 residues. The CDR3 is CASSGVGEFEQYF. The DNA of the CDR3 is TGTGCCAGCAGCGGGGTCGGGGAGTTCGAGCAGTACTTC. The full variable domain, in which reference TRBV2 and TRBJ2-7 provide the parts outside the CDR3, is EPEVTQTPSHQVTQMGQEVILRCVPISNHLYFYWYRQILGQKVEFLVSFYNNEISEKSEIFDDQFSVERPDGSNFTLKIRSTKLEDSAMYFCASSGVGEFEQYFGPGTRLTVT.

The rearrangement links TRBV19 to TRBJ1-5, with D tentatively TRBD1 (5 bases). The CDR3 length is 15 residues. Germline values: CDR1 LNHDA, CDR2 SQIVND (reference sequence). The ends were cut back, 5 bases at V and 3 bases at J, with 14 bases in the middle. The CDR3 sequence: CASSRSRDSNQPQHF. Here the CDR3 DNA reads TGTGCCAGTAGTCGAAGTCGGGACTCCAATCAGCCCCAGCATTTT.

This chain uses TRBV30 with TRBJ2-2; D is possibly TRBD1 (6 bases). The CDR3 has 16 amino acids. Germline CDR1 and CDR2: GTSNPN and SVGIG (reference sequence). Deletions cut 3 bases from V and 0 bases from J, with 14 bases between. CDR3 residues: CAWRFQGQPNTGELFF. In DNA, the CDR3 is TGTGCCTGGAGATTTCAAGGACAGCCGAACACCGGGGAGCTGTTTTTT.

This rearrangement joins TRBV4-3 to TRBJ2-3, with D perhaps matching TRBD1 (5 bases). Germline-derived CDR1 and CDR2 are LGHNA and YSLEER. The CDR3 consists of 16 residues. The V gene lost 7 bases and the J gene lost 4 bases, with 21 bases spanning the gap. CDR3 protein: CASTRTLDVGADTQYF. DNA for the CDR3: TGCGCCAGCACTCGGACACTGGATGTCGGCGCAGATACGCAGTATTTT.

This clone was seen a handful of times. The rearrangement links TRBV27 to TRBJ2-7, with 12 positions matching TRBD2. The trim removed 4 bases at V and 4 bases at J, leaving 11 bases unmatched. The CDR3 covers 17 residues. Germline assignment: CDR1 MNHEY and CDR2 SMNVEV (reference sequence). CDR3 nucleotide sequence: TGTGCCAGCAGTTCCCACCGACTAGCGGGAGTAGGGTACGAGCAGTACTTC. The encoded protein is CASSSHRLAGVGYEQYF.

This clone was seen a few times. The chain uses TRBV6-5 and TRBJ2-7, with 8 bases identical to TRBD2. The germline CDR1 and CDR2 sequences are MNHEY and SVGAGI. V lost 6 bases to trimming and J lost 5 bases; unmatched junction nucleotides: 3. The CDR3 runs 12 residues. The DNA for the CDR3 is TGTGCCAGCAGCCACGGGGGGGACGAGCAGTACTTC. This translates into CASSHGGDEQYF.

This chain links TRBV28 with TRBJ2-1; 8 positions agree with TRBD1. J was trimmed by 0 bases and V by 6 bases; bases with no gene match: 4. Germline CDR1 MDHEN, CDR2 SYDVKM. The CDR3 sequence is 15 residues long. Here the CDR3 DNA reads TGTGCCAGCAGGACAGGGGAACTCTCCTACAATGAGCAGTTCTTC. Amino acid sequence: CASRTGELSYNEQFF.

Details on this clone: Its ends do not fully match the called genes, so a read error is possible. The same CDR3 also results from other DNA sequences found in this sample. The chain recombines TRBV30 with TRBJ2-7, with a tentative D call TRBD2 (6 bases). The germline V gene encodes CDR1 GTSNPN and CDR2 SVGIG (reference sequence). This CDR3 comprises 14 residues. CDR3 amino acids: CAWSARLVSYEQYF. Here the CDR3 DNA reads TGTGCCTGGAGTGCCCGACTAGTTTCCTATGAGCAGTACTTC.

The V call is TRBV9, the J call TRBJ2-7, with 9 nucleotides matching TRBD1. Germline V gene lookup returns CDR1 SGDLS and CDR2 YYNGEE. CDR3 length: 14 residues. V trimming: 3 bases; J trimming: 5 bases; junction bases outside the gene matches: 6. CDR3 DNA sequence: TGTGCCAGCAGCGCAACAGGGGGCAGGGACGAGCAGTACTTC. Encoded protein: CASSATGGRDEQYF. Drawing the rest from reference TRBV9 and TRBJ2-7, the complete variable domain is DSGVTQTPKHLITATGQRVTLRCSPRSGDLSVYWYQQSLDQGLQFLIQYYNGEERAKGNILERFSAQQFPDLHSELNLSSLELGDSALYFCASSATGGRDEQYFGPGTRLTVT.